Reported below is one T cell receptor beta chain. Its matching antigen is unknown. Measured with immunoSEQ multiplex PCR; TCRdb has only the in-frame clones, and not every one. The table records about 77,000 clones, 70% to 90% of them present only once. Trimming cost V 8 bases and J 3 bases, with 15 bases left between them. CDR3 length: 14 amino acids. CDR1 and CDR2 from the germline V gene are MNHEY and SVGAGI. This sample was included in a study of OX40 agonist ivuxolimab in advanced cancers. Study-level background: Head and neck, renal cell, melanoma or hepatocellular carcinoma were the cancers that dose-escalation patients had. Age averaged 60 years (range about 23 to 80), and around 78% were male. Study results and limitations: With doses of 0.1 to 3.0 mg/kg, CD4+ and CD8+ blood T cells had undergone clonal expansion by week 6.

The investigators sampled blood at baseline, at cycle 4 day 1, and at cycle 7 day 1. The sequencing here drew on CD4+ or CD8+ T cells sorted from blood, taken in a trial of the OX40 agonist ivuxolimab. The clonotype originates from an adult with an advanced solid tumor such as melanoma, head and neck, liver or kidney cancer. The gene calls are TRBV6-5 and TRBJ2-3; D ambiguous. CDR3 nucleotides: TGTGCCAGCGCCCTGCGGCCGCTAACAGATACGCAGTATTTT. Amino acids: CASALRPLTDTQYF.